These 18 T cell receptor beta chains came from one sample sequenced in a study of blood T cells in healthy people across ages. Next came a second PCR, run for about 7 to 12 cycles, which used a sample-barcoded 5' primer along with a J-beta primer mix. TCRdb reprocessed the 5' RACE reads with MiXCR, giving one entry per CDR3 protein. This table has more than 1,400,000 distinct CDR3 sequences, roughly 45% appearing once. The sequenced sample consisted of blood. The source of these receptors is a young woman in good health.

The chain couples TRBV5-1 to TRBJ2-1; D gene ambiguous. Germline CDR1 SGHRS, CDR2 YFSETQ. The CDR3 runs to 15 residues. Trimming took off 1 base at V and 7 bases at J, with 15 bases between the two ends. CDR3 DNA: TGCGCCAGCAGCTTGCAAGGCCCCGGGTCGAATGAGCAGTTCTTC. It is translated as CASSLQGPGSNEQFF.

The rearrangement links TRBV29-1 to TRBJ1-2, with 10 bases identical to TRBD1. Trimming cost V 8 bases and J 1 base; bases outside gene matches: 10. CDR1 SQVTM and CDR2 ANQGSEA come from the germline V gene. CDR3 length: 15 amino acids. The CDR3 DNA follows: TGCAGCTATGGAATATGGGACAGGGGTAACTATGGCTACACCTTC. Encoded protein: CSYGIWDRGNYGYTF.

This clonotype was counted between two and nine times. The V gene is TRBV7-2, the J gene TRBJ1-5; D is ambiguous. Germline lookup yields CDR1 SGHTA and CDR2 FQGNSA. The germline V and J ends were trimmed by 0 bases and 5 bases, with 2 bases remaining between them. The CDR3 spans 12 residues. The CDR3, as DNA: TGTGCCAGCAGCTTAGCGTATCAGCCCCAGCATTTT. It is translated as CASSLAYQPQHF.

The CDR3 loop is CASSYSPGQGDGYTF. For the CDR3, the DNA is TGTGCCAGCAGTTACTCCCCGGGACAGGGTGATGGCTACACCTTC. This chain uses TRBV6-5 with TRBJ1-2; 9 bases are shared with TRBD1. CDR3 length equals 15 residues. The ends lost 0 bases at V and 6 bases at J; junction bases unmatched: 5. Germline assignment: CDR1 MNHEY and CDR2 SVGAGI.

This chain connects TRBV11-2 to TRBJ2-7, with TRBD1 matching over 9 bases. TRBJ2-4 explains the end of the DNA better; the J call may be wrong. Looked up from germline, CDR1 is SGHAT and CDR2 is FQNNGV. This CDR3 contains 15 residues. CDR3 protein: CASSLNRGLGYIQYF. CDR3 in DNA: TGTGCCAGCAGCTTAAACAGGGGGCTTGGATACATTCAGTACTTC.

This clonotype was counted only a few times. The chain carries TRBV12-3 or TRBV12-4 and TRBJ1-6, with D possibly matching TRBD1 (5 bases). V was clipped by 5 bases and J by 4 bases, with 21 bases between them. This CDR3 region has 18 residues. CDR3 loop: CASSLLRVRGGYNSPLHF. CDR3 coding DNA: TGTGCCAGCAGTCTACTAAGAGTCCGGGGCGGGTATAATTCACCCCTCCACTTT.

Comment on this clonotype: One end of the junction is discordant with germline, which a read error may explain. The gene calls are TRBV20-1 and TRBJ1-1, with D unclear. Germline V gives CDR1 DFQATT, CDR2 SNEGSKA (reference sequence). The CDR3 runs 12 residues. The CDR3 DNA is TGCAGTGCTAGAGATGTGGGCACTGAAACTTTCTTT. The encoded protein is CSARDVGTETFF.

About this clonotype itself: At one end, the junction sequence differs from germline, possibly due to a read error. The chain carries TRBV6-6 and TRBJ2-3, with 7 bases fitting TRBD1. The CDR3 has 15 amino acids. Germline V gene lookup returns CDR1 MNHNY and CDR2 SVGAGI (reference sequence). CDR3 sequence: CASSNRGYGTGTQYF. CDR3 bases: TGTGCCAGCAGCAACAGGGGATATGGCACAGGTACGCAGTATTTT.

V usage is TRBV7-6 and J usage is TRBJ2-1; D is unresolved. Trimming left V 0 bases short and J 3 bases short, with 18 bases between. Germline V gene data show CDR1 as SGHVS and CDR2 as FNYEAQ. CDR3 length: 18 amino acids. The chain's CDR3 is CASSLALSIGENYNEQFF. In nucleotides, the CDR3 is TGTGCCAGCAGCTTAGCGCTGAGCATCGGTGAGAACTACAATGAGCAGTTCTTC.

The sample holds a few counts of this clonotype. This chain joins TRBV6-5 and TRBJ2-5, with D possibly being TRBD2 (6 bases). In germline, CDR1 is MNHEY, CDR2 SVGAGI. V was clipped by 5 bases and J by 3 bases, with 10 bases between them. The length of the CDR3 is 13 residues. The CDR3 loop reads CASSPREKETQYF. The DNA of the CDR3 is TGTGCCAGCAGTCCACGGGAGAAAGAGACCCAGTACTTC.

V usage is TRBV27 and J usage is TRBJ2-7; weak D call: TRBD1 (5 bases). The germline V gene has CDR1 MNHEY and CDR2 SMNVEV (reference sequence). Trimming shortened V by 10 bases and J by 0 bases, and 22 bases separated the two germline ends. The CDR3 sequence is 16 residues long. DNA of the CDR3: TGTGCCACCCTTAATTGGTTGGACACCAGCTCCTACGAGCAGTACTTC. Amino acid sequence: CATLNWLDTSSYEQYF.

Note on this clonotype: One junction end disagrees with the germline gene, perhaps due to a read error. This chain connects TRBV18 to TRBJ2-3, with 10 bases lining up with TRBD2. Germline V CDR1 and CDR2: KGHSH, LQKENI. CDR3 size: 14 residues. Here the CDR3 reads CASSSAGGTDTRYF. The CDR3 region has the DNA TGTGCCAGCTCATCAGCGGGGGGGACAGATACGCGGTATTTT.

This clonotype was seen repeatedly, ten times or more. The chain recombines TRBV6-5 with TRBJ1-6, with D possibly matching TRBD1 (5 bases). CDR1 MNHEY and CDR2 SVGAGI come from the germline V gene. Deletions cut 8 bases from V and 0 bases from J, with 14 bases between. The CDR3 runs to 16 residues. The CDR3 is CASGELDSSYNSPLHF. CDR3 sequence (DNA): TGTGCCAGCGGGGAACTTGACAGCTCCTATAATTCACCCCTCCACTTT.

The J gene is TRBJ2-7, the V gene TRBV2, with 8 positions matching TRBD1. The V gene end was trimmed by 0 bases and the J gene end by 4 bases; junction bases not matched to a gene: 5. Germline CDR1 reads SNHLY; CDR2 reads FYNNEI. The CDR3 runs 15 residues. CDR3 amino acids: CASSEARQGRYEQYF. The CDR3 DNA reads TGTGCCAGCAGTGAAGCCCGACAGGGGCGGTACGAGCAGTACTTC.

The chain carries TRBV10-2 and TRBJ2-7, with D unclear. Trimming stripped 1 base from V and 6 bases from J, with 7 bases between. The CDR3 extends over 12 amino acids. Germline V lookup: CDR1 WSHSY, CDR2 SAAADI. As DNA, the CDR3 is TGCGCCAGCAGTGAGTACACCTCCGAGCAGTACTTC. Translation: CASSEYTSEQYF.

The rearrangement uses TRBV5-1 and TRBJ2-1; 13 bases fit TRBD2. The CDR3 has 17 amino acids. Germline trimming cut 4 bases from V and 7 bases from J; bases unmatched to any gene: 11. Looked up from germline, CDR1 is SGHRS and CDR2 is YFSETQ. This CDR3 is CASSTLNPGLAGNEQFF. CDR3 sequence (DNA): TGCGCCAGCAGCACTCTAAATCCGGGACTAGCGGGAAATGAGCAGTTCTTC.

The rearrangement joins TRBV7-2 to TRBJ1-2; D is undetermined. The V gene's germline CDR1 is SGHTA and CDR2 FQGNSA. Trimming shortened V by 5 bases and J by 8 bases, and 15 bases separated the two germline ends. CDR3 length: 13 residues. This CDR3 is CASSRDPPRGYTF. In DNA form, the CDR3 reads TGTGCCAGCAGCCGAGATCCCCCCAGAGGCTACACCTTC.

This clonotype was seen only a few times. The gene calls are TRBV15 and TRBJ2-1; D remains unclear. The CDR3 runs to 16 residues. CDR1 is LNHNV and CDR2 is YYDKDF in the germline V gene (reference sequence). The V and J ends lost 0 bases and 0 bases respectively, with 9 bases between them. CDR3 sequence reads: CATSREPSSSYNEQFF. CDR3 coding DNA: TGTGCCACCAGCAGAGAACCTTCGAGCTCCTACAATGAGCAGTTCTTC.